The 11 T cell receptor beta chains reported below all come from one sample, sequenced in a study of blood T cell repertoires in COVID-19. Profiling relied on immunoSEQ multiplex PCR, and the TCRdb table lists in-frame clones only, not all of them. In the table there are tens of thousands of clones, less than 90% of which are singletons. The sequenced sample consisted of peripheral blood. All receptors come from a human donor with active COVID-19. The donor label of this sample is uncertain.

This clone has only a few counts. The chain uses TRBV2 and TRBJ1-5; 7 nucleotides align to TRBD1. The germline V gene encodes CDR1 SNHLY and CDR2 FYNNEI. Trimming took 6 bases from V and 3 from J; bases not matched to a gene: 8. The CDR3 totals 15 residues. CDR3 DNA sequence: TGTGCCAGCAGGGACCTCGGGACAGACAATCAGCCCCAGCATTTT. This gives the protein CASRDLGTDNQPQHF.

This clone showed up just a few times. V usage is TRBV11-1 and J usage is TRBJ1-2; D is perhaps TRBD1 (6 bases). This CDR3 comprises 13 residues. Looked up from germline, CDR1 is SGHAT and CDR2 is FQDESV (reference sequence). V lost 5 bases and J lost 3, with 10 bases in between. CDR3 in amino acids: CASSPTGYYGYTF. The CDR3 region has the DNA TGTGCCAGCAGCCCGACAGGATACTATGGCTACACCTTC.

The V and J genes are TRBV6-2 or TRBV6-3 and TRBJ1-6, with D possibly TRBD1 on 5 matching bases. There are 16 residues in the CDR3. The V end was cut by 2 bases, the J end by 10 bases, with 18 bases between. The germline CDR1 and CDR2 sequences are MNHEY and SVGEGT. This CDR3 reads CASSYGGAPNSSPLHF. In DNA form, the CDR3 reads TGTGCCAGCAGTTACGGCGGGGCCCCAAATTCGTCACCCCTCCACTTT.

This chain links TRBV6-5 with TRBJ1-2, with D tentatively TRBD1 (6 bases). The germline V gene has CDR1 MNHEY and CDR2 SVGAGI. V was pared by 8 bases and J by 6 bases, with 22 bases between. This CDR3 region has 15 residues. As DNA, the CDR3 is TGTGCCAGCCGGGGGGGCAGGGTGACTTCTCATGGCTACACCTTC. Residues: CASRGGRVTSHGYTF.

The chain uses TRBV6-5 and TRBJ1-6; perhaps TRBD1 as D (6 bases). The V and J ends lost 7 bases and 6 bases respectively, with 10 bases between them. The CDR3 consists of 13 residues. Germline V CDR1 and CDR2: MNHEY, SVGAGI. CDR3 region: CASNRDLNSPLHF. CDR3 nucleotide sequence: TGTGCCAGCAACAGGGACCTTAATTCACCCCTCCACTTT.

This clone was detected a few times. V and J are TRBV2 and TRBJ1-5; possibly TRBD1 for D (5 bases). The length of the CDR3 is 15 residues. V lost 4 bases, J lost 5 bases, and 15 bases lay in between. The germline V gene encodes CDR1 SNHLY and CDR2 FYNNEI. CDR3 residues: CASSGFLGPDQPQHF. The CDR3 nucleotides read TGTGCCAGCAGTGGATTTCTGGGGCCCGATCAGCCCCAGCATTTT. Complete variable domain (other parts from reference TRBV2 and TRBJ1-5): EPEVTQTPSHQVTQMGQEVILRCVPISNHLYFYWYRQILGQKVEFLVSFYNNEISEKSEIFDDQFSVERPDGSNFTLKIRSTKLEDSAMYFCASSGFLGPDQPQHFGDGTRLSIL.

The V gene is TRBV2, the J gene TRBJ2-1; 9 bases fit TRBD2. The CDR3 length is 15 residues. V trimming: 7 bases; J trimming: 5 bases; junction bases outside the gene matches: 9. CDR1 is SNHLY, CDR2 FYNNEI, per germline. For the CDR3, the DNA is TGTGCCAGCAATGGGCAGCGGGGGGCCCACAATGAGCAGTTCTTC. Protein sequence: CASNGQRGAHNEQFF. Looking up the rest from reference TRBV2 and TRBJ2-1 gives the full variable domain: EPEVTQTPSHQVTQMGQEVILRCVPISNHLYFYWYRQILGQKVEFLVSFYNNEISEKSEIFDDQFSVERPDGSNFTLKIRSTKLEDSAMYFCASNGQRGAHNEQFFGPGTRLTVL.

The rearrangement joins TRBV19 to TRBJ1-1; D gene unclear. Germline assignment: CDR1 LNHDA and CDR2 SQIVND (reference sequence). V was clipped by 3 bases and J by 4 bases, with 12 bases between them. The CDR3 contains 14 residues. In DNA form, the CDR3 reads TGTGCCAGTAGTATGAAAGGTGGAGTCACTGAAGCTTTCTTT. It codes for CASSMKGGVTEAFF.

The V and J genes are TRBV4-2 and TRBJ2-5; D might be TRBD2 (7 bases). The V and J ends lost 2 bases and 2 bases respectively, with 15 bases between them. The CDR3 runs 16 residues. Germline V gene lookup returns CDR1 LGHNA and CDR2 YNFKEQ. The CDR3 sequence is CASSQREGGTQETQYF. In DNA form, the CDR3 reads TGTGCCAGCAGCCAAAGGGAGGGGGGGACTCAAGAGACCCAGTACTTC.

This sequence joins TRBV5-6 and TRBJ1-2; TRBD1 is a possible D gene (6 bases). From germline, CDR1 is SGHDT and CDR2 YYEEEE. The CDR3 consists of 14 residues. The V and J ends lost 3 bases and 4 bases respectively, with 13 bases between them. This CDR3 reads CASSSSSGVYGYTF. CDR3 DNA: TGTGCCAGCAGCTCTTCCTCAGGGGTCTATGGCTACACCTTC.

As DNA, the CDR3 is TGTGCCAGCAGTCCAGCTAACTATGGCTACACCTTC. This gives the protein CASSPANYGYTF. V gene TRBV28 combines with J gene TRBJ1-2; D call uncertain. The germline CDR1 and CDR2 sequences are MDHEN and SYDVKM. CDR3 length: 12 residues. Trimming pared 5 bases from V and 0 bases from J, leaving 4 bases between.